The clone carrying this T cell receptor (beta chain) was seen a few times. Its antigen is not known. The data belong to a study of long-term antiretroviral therapy in people with HIV. The overall study: By about a decade, the earliest samples predate the 2015 immediate-ART recommendation.

Overall study results and limits: Following ART, diversity rose but still fell short of transplant donor controls.

Runs used v3.0 of the immunoSEQ assay and were done at survey level. Assay used: immunoSEQ multiplex PCR; TCRdb lists only in-frame clones, some missing. The sample lists about 18,000 clones; 91% were seen once. The sequences come from unsorted PBMCs, collected 3 years after starting antiretroviral therapy. The TCR comes from a middle-aged man with HIV.

The CDR3 DNA reads as TGTGCTAGTGGTTTCAGTGCTGAGCAGTTCTTC. This translates into CASGFSAEQFF. The chain joins TRBV12-5 to TRBJ2-1; the D is unclear. From germline, CDR1 is LGHNT and CDR2 FRNRAP. CDR3 length: 11 amino acids. V dropped 3 bases and J dropped 9 bases, with 6 bases sitting between them.